This T cell receptor beta chain comes out of a study of T cells in Graves' hyperthyroidism and ophthalmopathy. Study-wide results and limits: Among thyroid clonotypes expanded above 0.001, most also appeared in blood. Ophthalmopathy stood apart from stable hyperthyroidism in a 13 V-J model.

This clonotype was detected only a few times. Its antigen is still unknown. It was RNA transcripts that yielded the amplified TCR beta CDR3 regions. In the first-round RT-PCR of the TCR CDR3, the HTBI primer set was used. TCRdb re-derived calls from the multiplex PCR reads in MiXCR, one entry per CDR3 protein. The sample has about 300,000 distinct CDR3 sequences; around a fifth are singletons. Orbital computed tomography, thyroid ultrasound, serum thyroxine and TRAb, and clinical symptoms together informed the diagnoses. Fresh peripheral blood, 7.5 to 10 ml, yielded the PBMCs. This CDR3 is built from 15 residues. Germline V lookup: CDR1 MGHRA, CDR2 YSYEKL. The V segment lost 4 bases and the J segment 2 bases; nucleotides outside the gene matches: 8.

Sequencing was performed on blood. The chain uses TRBV4-1 and TRBJ2-7; TRBD1 matches at 7 bases. The sequence was collected from a man in his forties or fifties with Graves' ophthalmopathy. The CDR3 nucleotides are TGCGCCAGCAGCCTCGGACAGGCGATAACCTACGAGCAGTACTTC. Its translation: CASSLGQAITYEQYF.